One sample yielded the 17 T cell receptor beta chains listed below, sequenced in a study of blood T cell repertoires in COVID-19. Clones were sequenced by immunoSEQ multiplex PCR, and TCRdb holds only the in-frame ones, with some missing. In the table there are roughly 180,000 clones, roughly 85% of which are singletons. The sample taken for sequencing was peripheral blood. These receptors were taken from a man aged 55 to 70 with acute or convalescent COVID-19.

The rearrangement links TRBV5-1 to TRBJ2-1, with TRBD2 matching 7 bases. Trimming cost V 4 bases and J 3 bases; bases outside gene matches: 7. This CDR3 is built from 15 residues. CDR1 and CDR2 (germline): SGHRS, YFSETQ. The CDR3 is CASSTEGRGYNEQFF. Written as DNA, the CDR3 is TGCGCCAGCAGCACGGAGGGGAGGGGCTACAATGAGCAGTTCTTC.

The V and J genes are TRBV3-1 (or the pseudogene TRBV3-2) and TRBJ2-1; 10 nucleotides match TRBD2. Per the germline V gene, CDR1 is LGHDT and CDR2 is YNNKEL (reference sequence). The CDR3 totals 13 residues. The V segment lost 8 bases and the J segment 4 bases; nucleotides outside the gene matches: 2. In nucleotides, the CDR3 is TGTGCCAGCCAACTAGCGGGATACAATGAGCAGTTCTTC. As protein: CASQLAGYNEQFF.

The gene calls are TRBV3-1 (or the pseudogene TRBV3-2) and TRBJ2-2, with TRBD2 matching 15 bases. This CDR3 has 18 residues. CDR1 and CDR2 (germline): LGHDT, YNNKEL (reference sequence). The V gene end was trimmed by 3 bases and the J gene end by 4 bases; junction bases not matched to a gene: 6. CDR3 DNA sequence: TGTGCCAGCAGCCACGGACTAGCGGGAGGGCCGGGCACCGGGGAGCTGTTTTTT. It translates to CASSHGLAGGPGTGELFF.

This clone was counted only a few times. The chain carries TRBV27 and TRBJ2-1; 12 bases fit TRBD2. This CDR3 region has 14 residues. CDR1 and CDR2 (germline): MNHEY, SMNVEV (reference sequence). The trim removed 6 bases at V and 7 bases at J, leaving 4 bases unmatched. Here the CDR3 reads CASSVGLAGNEQFF. The CDR3 nucleotides are TGTGCCAGCAGCGTGGGACTAGCGGGTAATGAGCAGTTCTTC.

V usage is TRBV27 and J usage is TRBJ1-6, with D maybe TRBD1 (5 bases). The CDR3 contains 17 residues. Germline assignment: CDR1 MNHEY and CDR2 SMNVEV (reference sequence). V lost 8 bases, J lost 4 bases, and 21 bases lay in between. The CDR3 loop is CASALRAQGYYNSPLHF. Written as DNA, the CDR3 is TGTGCCAGCGCCCTAAGGGCCCAGGGATATTATAATTCACCCCTCCACTTT.

The V and J genes are TRBV5-1 and TRBJ2-7, with 8 bases identical to TRBD1. This CDR3 is built from 12 residues. V shed 3 bases, J shed 7 bases, and the junction held 3 bases outside the gene matches. Germline loops: CDR1 SGHRS, CDR2 YFSETQ. As DNA, the CDR3 is TGCGCCAGCAGCTCCAACAGGGGGGAGCAGTACTTC. Protein: CASSSNRGEQYF.

V gene TRBV3-1 (or the pseudogene TRBV3-2) combines with J gene TRBJ1-4; TRBD1 matches 9 bases. The CDR3 has 16 residues. CDR1 is LGHDT, CDR2 YNNKEL, per germline (reference sequence). Trimming took 7 bases from V and 4 from J; bases not matched to a gene: 10. The chain's CDR3 is CASTPGQGRINEKLFF. The CDR3 coding sequence is TGTGCCAGCACCCCGGGACAGGGTAGGATTAATGAAAAACTGTTTTTT.

The chain uses TRBV18 and TRBJ1-2; TRBD1 might be the D (6 bases). V lost 2 bases, J lost 2 bases, and 15 bases lay in between. CDR3 length: 16 residues. CDR1 and CDR2 from the germline V gene are KGHSH and LQKENI. This CDR3 reads CASSPSQGRLNYGYTF. CDR3 DNA sequence: TGTGCCAGCTCACCATCGCAGGGGCGGCTAAACTATGGCTACACCTTC.

This clone came up once. The chain carries TRBV19 and TRBJ2-2; 7 bases are shared with TRBD1. The CDR3 has 14 amino acids. V lost 3 bases, J lost 7 bases, and 5 bases stayed unmatched. In germline, CDR1 is LNHDA, CDR2 SQIVND (reference sequence). CDR3 sequence reads: CASSMPGGIGELFF. As DNA, the CDR3 is TGTGCCAGTAGTATGCCAGGGGGTATCGGGGAGCTGTTTTTT.

This chain links TRBV27 with TRBJ1-2; 10 positions agree with TRBD1. V shed 7 bases and J 0 bases; nucleotides not matched to a gene: 11. This CDR3 has 17 residues. The germline V gene has CDR1 MNHEY and CDR2 SMNVEV (reference sequence). The CDR3 DNA is TGTGCCAGCATCTTCCGGGACAGGGGCGACCCTAACTATGGCTACACCTTC. Its protein product is CASIFRDRGDPNYGYTF.

V and J are TRBV9 and TRBJ1-1; 7 bases are a match to TRBD1. V lost 4 bases to trimming and J lost 5 bases; unmatched junction nucleotides: 11. The CDR3 is 15 amino acids. Germline-derived CDR1 and CDR2 are SGDLS and YYNGEE. This CDR3 is CASSPPEGASTEAFF. For the CDR3, the DNA is TGTGCCAGCAGCCCTCCTGAGGGGGCAAGTACTGAAGCTTTCTTT.

V gene TRBV4-2 combines with J gene TRBJ1-1, with TRBD1 matching 8 bases. After removal of 4 bases from V and 2 bases from J, the junction contained 9 bases not matched to a gene. Germline CDR1 and CDR2: LGHNA and YNFKEQ. This CDR3 region has 16 residues. CDR3 residues: CASSLFPRGRNTEAFF. The CDR3 coding sequence is TGTGCCAGCAGCCTCTTTCCCAGGGGGCGAAACACTGAAGCTTTCTTT.

J is TRBJ1-5 and V is TRBV19; D gene ambiguous. CDR1 and CDR2 (germline): LNHDA, SQIVND (reference sequence). The CDR3 has 13 amino acids. V was pared by 7 bases and J by 2 bases, with 9 bases between. CDR3 DNA sequence: TGTGCCAGTAACGGGAATGGCAATCAGCCCCAGCATTTT. Its protein is CASNGNGNQPQHF.

The rearrangement uses TRBV5-1 and TRBJ2-6; 8 bases map to TRBD2. The germline gives CDR1 SGHRS, CDR2 YFSETQ. Trimming cost V 4 bases and J 4 bases; bases outside gene matches: 10. The CDR3 has 17 residues. The CDR3 DNA sequence: TGCGCCAGCAGCCGTGACCCGGGGGGGTCGGGGGCCAACGTCCTGACTTTC. Translation gives CASSRDPGGSGANVLTF. The complete variable domain, with remaining parts taken from reference TRBV5-1 and TRBJ2-6, reads KAGVTQTPRYLIKTRGQQVTLSCSPISGHRSVSWYQQTPGQGLQFLFEYFSETQRNKGNFPGRFSGRQFSNSRSEMNVSTLELGDSALYLCASSRDPGGSGANVLTFGAGSRLTVL.

The chain uses TRBV25-1 and TRBJ2-1, with D perhaps TRBD2 (5 bases). This CDR3 has 17 residues. Trimming took 2 bases from V and 0 from J, leaving 14 bases between them. Germline V gives CDR1 MGHDK, CDR2 SYGVNS. CDR3 sequence: CASSEQTGLSSYNEQFF. The CDR3 DNA follows: TGTGCCAGCAGTGAACAAACGGGGTTGAGCTCCTACAATGAGCAGTTCTTC.

The sample holds a few counts of this clone. The CDR3 DNA is TGCAGCGTTGGGGACAGGCGATTGTACGAGCAGTACTTC. Its translation: CSVGDRRLYEQYF. The rearrangement uses TRBV29-1 and TRBJ2-7, with 8 bases matching TRBD1. CDR3 length: 13 amino acids. The ends lost 4 bases at V and 4 bases at J; junction bases unmatched: 6. Per germline, CDR1 SQVTM and CDR2 ANQGSEA.

The V gene is TRBV28, the J gene TRBJ2-7; D gene unclear. Germline V CDR1 and CDR2: MDHEN, SYDVKM. The length of the CDR3 is 11 residues. Trimming left V 5 bases short and J 7 bases short, with 9 bases between. Written as DNA, the CDR3 is TGTGCCAGCAGTCCCTTTTTGGAGCAGTACTTC. It specifies CASSPFLEQYF. The full variable domain, its missing parts supplied by reference TRBV28 and TRBJ2-7, is DVKVTQSSRYLVKRTGEKVFLECVQDMDHENMFWYRQDPGLGLRLIYFSYDVKMKEKGDIPEGYSVSREKKERFSLILESASTNQTSMYLCASSPFLEQYFGPGTRLTVT.